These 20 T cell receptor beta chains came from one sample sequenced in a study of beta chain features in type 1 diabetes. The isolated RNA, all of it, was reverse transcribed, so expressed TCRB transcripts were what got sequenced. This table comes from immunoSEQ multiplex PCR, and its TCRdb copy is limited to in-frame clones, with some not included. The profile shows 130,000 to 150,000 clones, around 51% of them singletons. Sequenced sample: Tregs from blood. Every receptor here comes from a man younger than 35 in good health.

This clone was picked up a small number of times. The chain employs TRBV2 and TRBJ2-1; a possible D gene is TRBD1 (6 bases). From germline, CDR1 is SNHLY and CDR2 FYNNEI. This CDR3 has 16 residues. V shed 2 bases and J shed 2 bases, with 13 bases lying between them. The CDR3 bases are TGTGCCAGCAGTGAACTCGGCAGGGGAGCCTACAATGAGCAGTTCTTC. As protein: CASSELGRGAYNEQFF.

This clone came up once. CDR3 coding DNA: TGTGCCAGCTCACCGGCCGTTCTAGCGGGGATCACAGATACGCAGTATTTT. It yields the protein CASSPAVLAGITDTQYF. The J gene is TRBJ2-3, the V gene TRBV18; 9 bases map to TRBD2. The CDR3 loop spans 17 amino acids. Germline values: CDR1 KGHSH, CDR2 LQKENI. The junction had 9 bases not matched to a gene; V was cut back by 3 bases and J by 2 bases.

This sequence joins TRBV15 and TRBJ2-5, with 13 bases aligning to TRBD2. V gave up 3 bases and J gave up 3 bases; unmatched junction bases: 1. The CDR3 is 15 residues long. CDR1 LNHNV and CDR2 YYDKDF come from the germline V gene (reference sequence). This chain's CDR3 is CATSSGLAGEETQYF. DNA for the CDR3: TGTGCCACCAGCAGTGGACTAGCGGGAGAAGAGACCCAGTACTTC. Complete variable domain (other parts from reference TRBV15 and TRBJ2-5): DAMVIQNPRYQVTQFGKPVTLSCSQTLNHNVMYWYQQKSSQAPKLLFHYYDKDFNNEADTPDNFQSRRPNTSFCFLDIRSPGLGDTAMYLCATSSGLAGEETQYFGPGTRLLVL.

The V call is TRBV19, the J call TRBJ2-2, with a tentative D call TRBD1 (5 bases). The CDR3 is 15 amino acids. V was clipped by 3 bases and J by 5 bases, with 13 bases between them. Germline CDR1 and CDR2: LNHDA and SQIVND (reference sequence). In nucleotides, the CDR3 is TGTGCCAGTAGTATCTTAGATCCAGGGACCGGGGAGCTGTTTTTT. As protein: CASSILDPGTGELFF.

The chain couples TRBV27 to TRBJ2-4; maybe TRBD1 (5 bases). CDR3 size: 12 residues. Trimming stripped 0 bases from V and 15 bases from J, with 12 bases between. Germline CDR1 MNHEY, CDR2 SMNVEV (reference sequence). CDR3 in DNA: TGTGCCAGCAGTTTATCGGCAGGGAATCTGTACTTC. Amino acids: CASSLSAGNLYF.

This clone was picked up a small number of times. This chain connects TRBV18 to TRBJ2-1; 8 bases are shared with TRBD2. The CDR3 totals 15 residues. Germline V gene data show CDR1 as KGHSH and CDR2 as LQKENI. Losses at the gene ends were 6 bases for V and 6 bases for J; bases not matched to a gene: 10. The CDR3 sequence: CASSPAGARVNEQFF. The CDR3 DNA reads TGTGCCAGCTCGCCAGCGGGGGCCCGCGTCAATGAGCAGTTCTTC.

CDR3 in amino acids: CASSLQVQHF. The DNA for the CDR3 is TGTGCCAGCAGCCTACAGGTCCAGCATTTT. V is TRBV14 and J is TRBJ1-5, with D possibly being TRBD1 (5 bases). Germline loops: CDR1 SGHDN, CDR2 FVKESK. Deletions cut 4 bases from V and 12 bases from J, with 7 bases between. This CDR3 comprises 10 residues.

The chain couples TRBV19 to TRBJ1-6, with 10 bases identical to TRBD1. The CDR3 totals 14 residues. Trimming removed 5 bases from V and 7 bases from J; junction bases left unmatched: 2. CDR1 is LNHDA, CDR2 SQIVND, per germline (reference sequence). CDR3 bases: TGTGCCAGTAGTCCGGGACAGGGGAATTCACCCCTCCACTTT. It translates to CASSPGQGNSPLHF.

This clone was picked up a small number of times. The CDR3 DNA follows: TGTGCCAGCAGCTTAAAAGGGGTGGAGACCCAGTACTTC. Its protein product is CASSLKGVETQYF. J is TRBJ2-5 and V is TRBV11-2; D might be TRBD1 (5 bases). Germline CDR1 SGHAT, CDR2 FQNNGV. Deletions cut 2 bases from V and 5 bases from J, with 9 bases between. CDR3 length: 13 amino acids. The variable domain in full, completed from reference TRBV11-2 and TRBJ2-5, reads EAGVAQSPRYKIIEKRQSVAFWCNPISGHATLYWYQQILGQGPKLLIQFQNNGVVDDSQLPKDRFSAERLKGVDSTLKIQPAKLEDSAVYLCASSLKGVETQYFGPGTRLLVL.

CDR3 DNA sequence: TGCAGCGTTAAAACGACAGGCTCAAGTTCACCCCTCCACTTT. Amino acid sequence: CSVKTTGSSSPLHF. The chain is built from TRBV29-1 and TRBJ1-6, with D perhaps TRBD1 (6 bases). The V end lost 5 bases, the J end lost 9 bases, and 17 bases lay between the germline ends. Germline V lookup: CDR1 SQVTM, CDR2 ANQGSEA. This CDR3 spans 14 amino acids.

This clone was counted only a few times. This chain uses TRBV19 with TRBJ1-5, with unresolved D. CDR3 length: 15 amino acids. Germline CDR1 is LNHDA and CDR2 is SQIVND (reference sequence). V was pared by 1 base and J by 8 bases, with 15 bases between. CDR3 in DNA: TGTGCCAGTAGTATAGTTGGCGGGGATATGGAGCCCCAGCATTTT. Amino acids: CASSIVGGDMEPQHF.

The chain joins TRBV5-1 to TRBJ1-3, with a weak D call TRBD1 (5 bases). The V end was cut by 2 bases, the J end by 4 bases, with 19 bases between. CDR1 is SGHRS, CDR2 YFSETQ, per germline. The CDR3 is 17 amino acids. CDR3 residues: CASSFSGTGNIGNTIYF. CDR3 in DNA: TGCGCCAGCAGCTTCTCCGGGACTGGAAATATCGGAAACACCATATATTTT.

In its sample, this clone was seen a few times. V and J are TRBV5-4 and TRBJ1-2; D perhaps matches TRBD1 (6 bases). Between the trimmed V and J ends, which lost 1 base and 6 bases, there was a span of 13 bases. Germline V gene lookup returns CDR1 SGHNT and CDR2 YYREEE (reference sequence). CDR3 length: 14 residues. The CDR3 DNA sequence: TGTGCCAGCAGCTTGATAAGGGGGGGGCATGGCTACACCTTC. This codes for CASSLIRGGHGYTF.

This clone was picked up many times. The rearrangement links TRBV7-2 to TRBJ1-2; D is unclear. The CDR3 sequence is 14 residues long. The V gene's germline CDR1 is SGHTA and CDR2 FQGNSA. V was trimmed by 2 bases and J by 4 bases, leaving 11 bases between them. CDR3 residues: CASSLTRTAYGYTF. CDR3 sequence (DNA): TGTGCCAGCAGCTTAACAAGGACTGCCTATGGCTACACCTTC.

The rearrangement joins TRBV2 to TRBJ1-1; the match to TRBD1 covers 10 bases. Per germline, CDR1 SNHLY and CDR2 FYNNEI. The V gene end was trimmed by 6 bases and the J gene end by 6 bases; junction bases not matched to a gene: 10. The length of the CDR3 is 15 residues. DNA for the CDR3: TGTGCCAGCAGAGATCGACAGGGGGCGGGGGCTGAAGCTTTCTTT. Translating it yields CASRDRQGAGAEAFF.

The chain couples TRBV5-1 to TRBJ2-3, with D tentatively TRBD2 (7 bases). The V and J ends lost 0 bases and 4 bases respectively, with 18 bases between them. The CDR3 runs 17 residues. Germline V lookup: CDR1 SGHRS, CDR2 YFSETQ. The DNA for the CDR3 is TGCGCCAGCAGCTTGGGGGGACACATACGGGGGGCAGATACGCAGTATTTT. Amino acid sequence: CASSLGGHIRGADTQYF.

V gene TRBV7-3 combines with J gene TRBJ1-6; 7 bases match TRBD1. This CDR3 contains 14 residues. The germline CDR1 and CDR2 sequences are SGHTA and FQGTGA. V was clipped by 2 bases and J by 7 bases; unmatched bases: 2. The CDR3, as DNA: TGTGCCAGCAGCTTAGGGACAGAAAATTCACCCCTCCACTTT. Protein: CASSLGTENSPLHF.

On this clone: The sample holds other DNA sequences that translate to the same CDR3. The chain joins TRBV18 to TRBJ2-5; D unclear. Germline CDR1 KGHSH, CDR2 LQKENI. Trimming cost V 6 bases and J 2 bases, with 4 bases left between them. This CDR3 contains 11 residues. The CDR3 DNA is TGTGCCAGCTCCCGTCAAGAGACCCAGTACTTC. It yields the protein CASSRQETQYF.

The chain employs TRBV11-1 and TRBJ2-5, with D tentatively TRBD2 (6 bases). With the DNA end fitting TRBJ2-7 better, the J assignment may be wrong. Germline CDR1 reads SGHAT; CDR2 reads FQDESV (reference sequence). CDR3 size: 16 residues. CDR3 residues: CASSLAGGRGIYEQYF. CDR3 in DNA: TGTGCCAGCAGCTTAGCCGGGGGACGAGGAATCTACGAGCAGTACTTC.

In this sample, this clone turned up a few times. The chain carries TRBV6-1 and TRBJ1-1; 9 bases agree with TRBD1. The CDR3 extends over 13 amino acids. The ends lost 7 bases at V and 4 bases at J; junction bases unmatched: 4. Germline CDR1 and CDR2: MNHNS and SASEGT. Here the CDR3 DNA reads TGTGCCAGCACTGGACAGGGGTTCACTGAAGCTTTCTTT. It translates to CASTGQGFTEAFF.